A selection of T cell receptor beta chains follows, all from one sample in a study of Ad26.COV2.S vaccination and SARS-CoV-2 variants. Sequenced by immunoSEQ multiplex PCR; TCRdb stores in-frame clones only, minus some. The sample lists roughly 350,000 clones, 87% occurring once. Sequences were derived from peripheral blood, sampled in a trial of Ad26.COV2.S vaccine versus placebo. The receptor set was obtained from a person between 18 and 59 years old who received the Ad26.COV2.S COVID-19 vaccine or a placebo. CDR3s include the opening cysteine and the closing phenylalanine or tryptophan. Each record gives: clone size, J gene, V gene, D gene, CDR3 protein, CDR3 DNA. D genes are given only for firm matches. Rows may omit the clone size; those that give it use once, few, many or a size class.

abundance: NA
j_gene: TRBJ1-1
v_gene: TRBV5-4
d_gene: TRBD1
CDR3aa: CASSLPGTGGTEAFF
CDR3nt: TGTGCCAGCAGTTTACCCGGGACAGGGGGCACTGAAGCTTTCTTT

abundance: NA
j_gene: TRBJ2-7
v_gene: TRBV6-2/TRBV6-3
d_gene: NA
CDR3aa: CASSRGAPYEQYF
CDR3nt: TGTGCCAGCAGTCGTGGGGCCCCCTACGAGCAGTACTTC

abundance: NA
j_gene: TRBJ1-3
v_gene: TRBV30
d_gene: NA
CDR3aa: CAWSVIGDTIYF
CDR3nt: TGTGCCTGGAGTGTAATAGGGGACACCATATATTTT

abundance: NA
j_gene: TRBJ1-1
v_gene: TRBV5-1
d_gene: NA
CDR3aa: CASSLRVSTEAFF
CDR3nt: TGCGCCAGCAGCTTGAGGGTCAGCACTGAAGCTTTCTTT

abundance: NA
j_gene: TRBJ2-7
v_gene: TRBV5-5
d_gene: NA
CDR3aa: CASSYRDSLYEQYF
CDR3nt: TGTGCCAGCAGCTACAGGGATTCACTCTACGAGCAGTACTTC

abundance: NA
j_gene: TRBJ1-3
v_gene: TRBV4-3
d_gene: TRBD1
CDR3aa: CASSQVAQGVGNTIYF
CDR3nt: TGCGCCAGCAGCCAAGTGGCACAGGGGGTGGGAAACACCATATATTTT

abundance: NA
j_gene: TRBJ2-7
v_gene: TRBV2
d_gene: NA
CDR3aa: CATFPHRAYEQYF
CDR3nt: TGTGCCACCTTTCCCCACAGGGCATACGAGCAGTACTTC

abundance: NA
j_gene: TRBJ1-2
v_gene: TRBV6-1
d_gene: NA
CDR3aa: CASSEEDGGSYTF
CDR3nt: TGTGCCAGCAGTGAGGAGGACGGGGGCAGCTACACCTTC

abundance: NA
j_gene: TRBJ2-2
v_gene: TRBV4-1
d_gene: NA
CDR3aa: CASSQDRPIGELFF
CDR3nt: TGCGCCAGCAGCCAAGATCGGCCGATCGGGGAGCTGTTTTTT

abundance: NA
j_gene: TRBJ1-3
v_gene: TRBV7-2
d_gene: NA
CDR3aa: CASSSISTSGNTIYF
CDR3nt: TGTGCCAGCAGCTCAATCAGTACCTCTGGAAACACCATATATTTT

abundance: NA
j_gene: TRBJ1-5
v_gene: TRBV7-9
d_gene: NA
CDR3aa: CASSHGGVYQPQHF
CDR3nt: TGTGCCAGCAGCCACGGAGGGGTTTATCAGCCCCAGCATTTT

abundance: NA
j_gene: TRBJ2-5
v_gene: TRBV4-3
d_gene: NA
CDR3aa: CASSQNYGNQETQYF
CDR3nt: TGCGCCAGCAGCCAGAATTACGGGAACCAAGAGACCCAGTACTTC

abundance: NA
j_gene: TRBJ1-1
v_gene: TRBV6-6
d_gene: NA
CDR3aa: CASSPGQGRSAFF
CDR3nt: TGTGCCAGCAGTCCTGGACAAGGGAGGAGTGCTTTCTTT

abundance: once
j_gene: TRBJ2-5
v_gene: TRBV24-1
d_gene: NA
CDR3aa: CATSDLAGETQYF
CDR3nt: TGTGCCACCAGTGATTTGGCCGGAGAGACCCAGTACTTC

abundance: NA
j_gene: TRBJ2-3
v_gene: TRBV4-2
d_gene: NA
CDR3aa: CASSQESLGSDTQYF
CDR3nt: TGTGCCAGCAGCCAAGAATCCCTAGGGAGTGATACGCAGTATTTT

abundance: few
j_gene: TRBJ1-1
v_gene: TRBV6-1
d_gene: TRBD1
CDR3aa: CASSEGARGLSAFF
CDR3nt: TGTGCCAGCAGTGAAGGGGCCAGGGGGCTATCTGCTTTCTTT

abundance: many
j_gene: TRBJ2-2
v_gene: TRBV5-1
d_gene: NA
CDR3aa: CASSSPGLRTTWGTGELFF
CDR3nt: TGCGCCAGCAGCTCCCCGGGACTCAGAACGACGTGGGGCACCGGGGAGCTGTTTTTT

abundance: NA
j_gene: TRBJ2-7
v_gene: TRBV5-1
d_gene: TRBD1
CDR3aa: CASSQSGQPPAYEQYF
CDR3nt: TGCGCCAGCAGCCAATCGGGACAGCCGCCAGCCTACGAGCAGTACTTC

abundance: NA
j_gene: TRBJ2-5
v_gene: TRBV9
d_gene: TRBD2
CDR3aa: CASTLTSGQETQYF
CDR3nt: TGTGCCAGCACCTTGACTAGCGGACAAGAGACCCAGTACTTC

abundance: NA
j_gene: TRBJ1-1
v_gene: TRBV13
d_gene: NA
CDR3aa: CATEEHTEAFF
CDR3nt: TGTGCCACCGAAGAGCACACTGAAGCTTTCTTT

abundance: NA
j_gene: TRBJ1-6
v_gene: TRBV7-9
d_gene: NA
CDR3aa: CASSSAGGLNSPLHF
CDR3nt: TGTGCCAGCAGCTCCGCCGGGGGGCTCAATTCACCCCTCCACTTT

abundance: NA
j_gene: TRBJ1-2
v_gene: TRBV7-2
d_gene: NA
CDR3aa: CASSSMVTAANYGYTF
CDR3nt: TGTGCCAGCAGCTCCATGGTAACCGCAGCTAACTATGGCTACACCTTC

abundance: NA
j_gene: TRBJ2-7
v_gene: TRBV7-9
d_gene: NA
CDR3aa: CASSSTGPTYEQYF
CDR3nt: TGTGCCAGCAGCTCTACGGGCCCCACCTACGAGCAGTACTTC

abundance: NA
j_gene: TRBJ2-1
v_gene: TRBV6-6
d_gene: NA
CDR3aa: CASSYTDRINEQFF
CDR3nt: TGTGCCAGCAGTTACACCGACAGAATCAATGAGCAGTTCTTC

abundance: NA
j_gene: TRBJ1-2
v_gene: TRBV9
d_gene: NA
CDR3aa: CASSVGQTVTYGYTF
CDR3nt: TGTGCCAGCAGCGTAGGACAGACTGTAACTTATGGCTACACCTTC

abundance: NA
j_gene: TRBJ2-1
v_gene: TRBV6-2/TRBV6-3
d_gene: TRBD2
CDR3aa: CASSYTAGGGIDEQFF
CDR3nt: TGTGCCAGCAGTTACACCGCCGGCGGGGGGATCGATGAGCAGTTCTTC

abundance: NA
j_gene: TRBJ1-4
v_gene: TRBV5-1
d_gene: NA
CDR3aa: CASSLAGAGEKLFF
CDR3nt: TGCGCCAGCAGCTTGGCAGGGGCCGGTGAAAAACTGTTTTTT

abundance: NA
j_gene: TRBJ2-3
v_gene: TRBV9
d_gene: NA
CDR3aa: CASSPGPNTDTQYF
CDR3nt: TGTGCCAGCAGCCCGGGACCCAACACAGATACGCAGTATTTT

abundance: NA
j_gene: TRBJ2-5
v_gene: TRBV5-1
d_gene: NA
CDR3aa: CASSLSPPGRRLETQYF
CDR3nt: TGCGCCAGCAGCTTGAGCCCCCCTGGGAGGAGGCTGGAGACCCAGTACTTC

abundance: NA
j_gene: TRBJ2-2
v_gene: TRBV10-3
d_gene: TRBD2
CDR3aa: CAISEWLAGGSNTGELFF
CDR3nt: TGTGCCATCAGTGAGTGGCTAGCGGGGGGTTCGAACACCGGGGAGCTGTTTTTT

abundance: NA
j_gene: TRBJ2-1
v_gene: TRBV7-2
d_gene: NA
CDR3aa: CASSLALTDNEQFF
CDR3nt: TGTGCCAGCAGCTTAGCCCTGACAGACAATGAGCAGTTCTTC

abundance: NA
j_gene: TRBJ1-1
v_gene: TRBV9
d_gene: NA
CDR3aa: CASSASGTLTEAFF
CDR3nt: TGTGCCAGCAGCGCGTCCGGGACGCTCACTGAAGCTTTCTTT

abundance: NA
j_gene: TRBJ2-5
v_gene: TRBV7-3
d_gene: TRBD2
CDR3aa: CASSFSGGAGETQYF
CDR3nt: TGTGCCAGCAGCTTTAGCGGGGGGGCAGGTGAGACCCAGTACTTC

abundance: many
j_gene: TRBJ1-5
v_gene: TRBV6-5
d_gene: TRBD1
CDR3aa: CASSYSGRGNQPQHF
CDR3nt: TGTGCCAGCAGTTACTCTGGCAGGGGGAATCAGCCCCAGCATTTT

abundance: NA
j_gene: TRBJ2-5
v_gene: TRBV6-1
d_gene: NA
CDR3aa: CASSEVRAAKETQYF
CDR3nt: TGTGCCAGCAGTGAAGTCAGGGCGGCTAAAGAGACCCAGTACTTC

abundance: NA
j_gene: TRBJ1-2
v_gene: TRBV27
d_gene: NA
CDR3aa: CASSPSPLGGYTF
CDR3nt: TGTGCCAGCAGTCCCTCTCCCCTTGGGGGCTACACCTTC

abundance: once
j_gene: TRBJ1-4
v_gene: TRBV19
d_gene: TRBD1
CDR3aa: CASQRGLQEKLFF
CDR3nt: TGTGCCAGCCAAAGGGGGCTGCAGGAAAAACTGTTTTTT

abundance: NA
j_gene: TRBJ2-7
v_gene: TRBV10-3
d_gene: NA
CDR3aa: CAISFSVAYEQYF
CDR3nt: TGTGCCATCAGCTTTAGCGTAGCCTACGAGCAGTACTTC

abundance: NA
j_gene: TRBJ1-2
v_gene: TRBV29-1
d_gene: TRBD1
CDR3aa: CSIKGQADGYTF
CDR3nt: TGCAGCATTAAGGGACAGGCTGATGGCTACACCTTC

abundance: NA
j_gene: TRBJ2-1
v_gene: TRBV13
d_gene: TRBD2
CDR3aa: CASSSHMALLAGVYNEQFF
CDR3nt: TGTGCCAGCAGCTCACACATGGCCCTCTTAGCGGGAGTTTACAATGAGCAGTTCTTC

abundance: NA
j_gene: TRBJ2-4
v_gene: TRBV20-1
d_gene: NA
CDR3aa: CSASGDTKNIQYF
CDR3nt: TGCAGTGCTAGTGGGGACACCAAAAACATTCAGTACTTC

abundance: NA
j_gene: TRBJ2-5
v_gene: TRBV18
d_gene: NA
CDR3aa: CASSPGTPAETQYF
CDR3nt: TGTGCCAGCTCACCAGGGACACCAGCGGAGACCCAGTACTTC